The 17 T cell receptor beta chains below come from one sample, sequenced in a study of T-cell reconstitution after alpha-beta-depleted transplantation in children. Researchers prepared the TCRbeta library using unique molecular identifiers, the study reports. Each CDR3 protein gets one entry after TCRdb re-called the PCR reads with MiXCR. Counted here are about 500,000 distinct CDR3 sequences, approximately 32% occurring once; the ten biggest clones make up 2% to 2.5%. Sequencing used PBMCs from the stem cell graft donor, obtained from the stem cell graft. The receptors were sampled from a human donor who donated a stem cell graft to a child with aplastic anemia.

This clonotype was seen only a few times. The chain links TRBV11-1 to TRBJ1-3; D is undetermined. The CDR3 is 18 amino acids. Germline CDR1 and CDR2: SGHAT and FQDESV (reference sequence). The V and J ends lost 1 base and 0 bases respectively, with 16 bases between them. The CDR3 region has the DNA TGTGCCAGCAGCTTAGTCCTCTCAGACGTAAGCTCTGGAAACACCATATATTTT. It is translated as CASSLVLSDVSSGNTIYF.

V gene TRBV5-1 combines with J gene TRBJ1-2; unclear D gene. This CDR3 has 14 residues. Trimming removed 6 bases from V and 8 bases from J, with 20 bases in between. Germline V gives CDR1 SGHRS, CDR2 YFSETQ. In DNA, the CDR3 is TGCGCCAGCACCACCCCGAGCACTACTAGCGGCTACACCTTC. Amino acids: CASTTPSTTSGYTF. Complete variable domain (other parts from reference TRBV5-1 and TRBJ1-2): KAGVTQTPRYLIKTRGQQVTLSCSPISGHRSVSWYQQTPGQGLQFLFEYFSETQRNKGNFPGRFSGRQFSNSRSEMNVSTLELGDSALYLCASTTPSTTSGYTFGSGTRLTVV.

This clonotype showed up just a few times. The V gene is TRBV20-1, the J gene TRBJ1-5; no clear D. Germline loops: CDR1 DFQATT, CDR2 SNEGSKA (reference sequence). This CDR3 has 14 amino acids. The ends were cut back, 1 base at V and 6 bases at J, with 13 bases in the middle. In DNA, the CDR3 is TGCAGTGCTAGAGGGCCTCCGACTCCTCAGCCCCAGCATTTT. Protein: CSARGPPTPQPQHF.

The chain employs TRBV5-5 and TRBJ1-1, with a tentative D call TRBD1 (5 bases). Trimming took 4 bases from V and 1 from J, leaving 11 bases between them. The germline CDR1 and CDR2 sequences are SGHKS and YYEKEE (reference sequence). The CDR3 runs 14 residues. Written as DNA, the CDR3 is TGTGCCAGCAGCCCCGTAAGGGGGAACACTGAAGCTTTCTTT. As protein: CASSPVRGNTEAFF.

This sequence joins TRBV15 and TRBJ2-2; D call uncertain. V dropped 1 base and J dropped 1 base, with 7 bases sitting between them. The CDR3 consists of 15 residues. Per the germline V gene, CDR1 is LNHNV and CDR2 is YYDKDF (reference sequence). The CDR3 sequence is CATSRAVRNTGELFF. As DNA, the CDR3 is TGTGCCACCAGCAGAGCGGTCCGGAACACCGGGGAGCTGTTTTTT.

The CDR3 is CATSREVSLSTDTQYF. The CDR3 DNA sequence: TGTGCCACCAGCAGAGAGGTTAGCCTTAGCACAGATACGCAGTATTTT. The rearrangement uses TRBV15 and TRBJ2-3; D call uncertain. Trimming removed 0 bases from V and 0 bases from J, with 10 bases in between. This CDR3 spans 16 amino acids. CDR1 and CDR2 (germline): LNHNV, YYDKDF (reference sequence).

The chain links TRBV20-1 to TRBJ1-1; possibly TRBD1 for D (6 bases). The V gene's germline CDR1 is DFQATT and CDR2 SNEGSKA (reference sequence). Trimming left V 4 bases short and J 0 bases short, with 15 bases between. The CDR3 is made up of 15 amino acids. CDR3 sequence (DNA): TGCAGTGCTACCCGGACAGAGAAGATGAACACTGAAGCTTTCTTT. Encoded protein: CSATRTEKMNTEAFF.

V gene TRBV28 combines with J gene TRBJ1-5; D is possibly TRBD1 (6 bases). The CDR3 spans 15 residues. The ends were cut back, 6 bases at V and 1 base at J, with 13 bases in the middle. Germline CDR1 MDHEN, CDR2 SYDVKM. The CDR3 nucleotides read TGTGCCAGCAGACGTTACAGGGTGAGCAATCAGCCCCAGCATTTT. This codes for CASRRYRVSNQPQHF.

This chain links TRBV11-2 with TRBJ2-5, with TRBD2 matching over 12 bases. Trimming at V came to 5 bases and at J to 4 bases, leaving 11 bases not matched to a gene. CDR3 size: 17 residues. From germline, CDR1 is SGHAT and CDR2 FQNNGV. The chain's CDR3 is CASSHQPSGRARETQYF. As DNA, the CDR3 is TGTGCCAGCAGCCACCAGCCTAGCGGGAGGGCCCGAGAGACCCAGTACTTC.

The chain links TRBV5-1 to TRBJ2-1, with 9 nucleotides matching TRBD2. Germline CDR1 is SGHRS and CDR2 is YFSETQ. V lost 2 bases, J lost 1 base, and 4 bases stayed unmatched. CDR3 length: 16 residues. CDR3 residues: CASSLASGTSYNEQFF. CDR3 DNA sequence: TGCGCCAGCAGCTTAGCTAGCGGGACTTCCTACAATGAGCAGTTCTTC.

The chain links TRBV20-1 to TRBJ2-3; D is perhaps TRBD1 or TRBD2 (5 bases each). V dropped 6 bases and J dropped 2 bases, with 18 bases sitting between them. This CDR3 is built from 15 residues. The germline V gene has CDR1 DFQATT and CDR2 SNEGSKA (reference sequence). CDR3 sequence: CSARAASLSTDTQYF. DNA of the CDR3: TGCAGTGCCAGGGCGGCTAGCTTGTCCACAGATACGCAGTATTTT.

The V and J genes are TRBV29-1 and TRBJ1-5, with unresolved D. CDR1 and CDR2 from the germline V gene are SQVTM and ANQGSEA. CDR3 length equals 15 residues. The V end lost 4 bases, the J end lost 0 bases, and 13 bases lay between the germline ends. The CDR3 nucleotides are TGCAGCGTTGGGGAACACGGTGATAGCAATCAGCCCCAGCATTTT. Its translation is CSVGEHGDSNQPQHF.

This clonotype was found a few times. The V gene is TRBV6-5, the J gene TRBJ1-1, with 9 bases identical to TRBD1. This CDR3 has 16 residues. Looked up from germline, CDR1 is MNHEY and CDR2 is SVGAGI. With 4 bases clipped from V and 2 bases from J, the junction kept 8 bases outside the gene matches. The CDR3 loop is CASSSGTGRLNTEAFF. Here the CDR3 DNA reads TGTGCCAGCAGTTCCGGGACAGGGCGGCTAAACACTGAAGCTTTCTTT.

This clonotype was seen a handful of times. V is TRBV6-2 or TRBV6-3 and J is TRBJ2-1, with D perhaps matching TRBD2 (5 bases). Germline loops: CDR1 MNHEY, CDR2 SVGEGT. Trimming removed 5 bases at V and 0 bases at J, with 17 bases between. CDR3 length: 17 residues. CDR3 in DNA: TGTGCCAGCAGTGCCGCCGGCGGGCTAGGCTCCTACAATGAGCAGTTCTTC. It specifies CASSAAGGLGSYNEQFF.

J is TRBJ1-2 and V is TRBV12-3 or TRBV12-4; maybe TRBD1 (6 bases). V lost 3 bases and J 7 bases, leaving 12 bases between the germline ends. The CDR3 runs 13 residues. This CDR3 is CASSFRGRSGYTF. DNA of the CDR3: TGTGCCAGCAGTTTCAGGGGACGCTCTGGCTACACCTTC.

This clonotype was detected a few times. CDR3 residues: CASSPGPHQPQHF. CDR3 nucleotides: TGTGCCAGCAGCCCTGGGCCGCATCAGCCCCAGCATTTT. J is TRBJ1-5 and V is TRBV28; D uncertain. Germline loops: CDR1 MDHEN, CDR2 SYDVKM. The CDR3 totals 13 residues. Trimming took off 6 bases at V and 5 bases at J, with 11 bases between the two ends.

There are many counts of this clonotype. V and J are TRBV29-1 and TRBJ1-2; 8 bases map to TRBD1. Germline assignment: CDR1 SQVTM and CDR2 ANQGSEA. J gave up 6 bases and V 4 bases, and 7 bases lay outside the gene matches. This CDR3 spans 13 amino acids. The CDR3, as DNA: TGCAGCGTTGCTGGACAGGGTTCGAATGGCTACACCTTC. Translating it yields CSVAGQGSNGYTF.